This passage covers 27 T cell receptor beta chains from one sample sequenced in a study of blood T cell repertoires in COVID-19 (TCRdb year 2020). Receptor amplification or capture employed the immunoSEQ multiplex PCR assay. TCRdb stores this immuneACCESS table with in-frame sequences only. Part of the clones is absent; in the studies checked, under half of the shortfall reflects unresolved V genes, and no reason is known for the rest. The sample profile shows roughly 300,000 clones; 80% to 90% of them were found once. The ten top clones hold more than 1.3% of the sample. Source material: peripheral blood. These TCRs come from a middle-aged woman who had recovered from COVID-19.

The chain recombines TRBV7-9 with TRBJ1-2; perhaps TRBD1 as D (6 bases). CDR1 SEHNR and CDR2 FQNEAQ come from the germline V gene (reference sequence). The CDR3 runs to 13 residues. Trimming removed 4 bases from V and 7 bases from J, with 13 bases in between. CDR3 residues: CASSWAGALGYTF. The CDR3, as DNA: TGTGCCAGCAGCTGGGCGGGGGCCCTTGGCTACACCTTC.

The V call is TRBV7-9, the J call TRBJ1-2; unclear D gene. The V and J ends lost 1 base and 7 bases respectively, with 10 bases between them. CDR3 length equals 13 residues. The germline V gene encodes CDR1 SEHNR and CDR2 FQNEAQ (reference sequence). Here the CDR3 DNA reads TGTGCCAGCAGCTTAGTGGTTGAGGGTGGCTACACCTTC. This encodes CASSLVVEGGYTF.

The chain employs TRBV19 and TRBJ1-6, with D possibly matching TRBD1 (5 bases). In germline, CDR1 is LNHDA, CDR2 SQIVND (reference sequence). CDR3 length: 12 amino acids. Trimming cost V 6 bases and J 14 bases, with 14 bases left between them. The CDR3 DNA reads as TGTGCCAGTAGCGTCTTACAGGAGACCCTCCACTTT. Its translation is CASSVLQETLHF.

The V call is TRBV4-3, the J call TRBJ1-6; weak D call: TRBD1 (5 bases). Germline CDR1 and CDR2: LGHNA and YSLEER. CDR3 size: 16 residues. V lost 0 bases and J lost 7, with 13 bases in between. This CDR3 reads CASSQDRGRVNSPLHF. The CDR3 DNA sequence: TGCGCCAGCAGCCAAGATCGGGGGAGGGTCAATTCACCCCTCCACTTT.

In the case of this clone: The identical CDR3 is also encoded by other nucleotide sequences in the sample. The V and J genes are TRBV7-2 and TRBJ2-7, with D unresolved. Germline lookup yields CDR1 SGHTA and CDR2 FQGNSA. Trimming left V 1 base short and J 1 base short, with 5 bases between. The CDR3 contains 13 residues. The CDR3 sequence is CASSLGLSYEQYF. CDR3 DNA: TGTGCCAGCAGCTTAGGGCTTTCCTACGAGCAGTACTTC.

J is TRBJ2-1 and V is TRBV9, with D possibly TRBD2 on 6 matching bases. There are 17 residues in the CDR3. CDR1 is SGDLS, CDR2 YYNGEE, per germline. With 4 bases removed from V and 0 bases from J, the gap between germline ends came to 17 bases. The CDR3 sequence: CASSPRLGTGSYNEQFF. In DNA form, the CDR3 reads TGTGCCAGCAGCCCTAGGTTGGGGACTGGCTCCTACAATGAGCAGTTCTTC. Full variable domain (outside the CDR3, taken from reference TRBV9 and TRBJ2-1): DSGVTQTPKHLITATGQRVTLRCSPRSGDLSVYWYQQSLDQGLQFLIQYYNGEERAKGNILERFSAQQFPDLHSELNLSSLELGDSALYFCASSPRLGTGSYNEQFFGPGTRLTVL.

The genes are TRBV18 and TRBJ1-4, with TRBD1 identical over 9 bases. The CDR3 extends over 16 amino acids. After removal of 3 bases from V and 6 bases from J, the junction contained 8 bases not matched to a gene. Germline V lookup: CDR1 KGHSH, CDR2 LQKENI. CDR3 DNA: TGTGCCAGCTCACCCTTTTCGGGACAGGGCTATGAAAAACTGTTTTTT. Its protein product is CASSPFSGQGYEKLFF. The variable domain in full, completed from reference TRBV18 and TRBJ1-4, reads NAGVMQNPRHLVRRRGQEARLRCSPMKGHSHVYWYRQLPEEGLKFMVYLQKENIIDESGMPKERFSAEFPKEGPSILRIQQVVRGDSAAYFCASSPFSGQGYEKLFFGSGTQLSVL.

The CDR3, as DNA: TGCAGTGCAGGACTAGTATCCGAGCAGTACTTC. It encodes CSAGLVSEQYF. The J gene is TRBJ2-7, the V gene TRBV20-1; 7 bases are shared with TRBD2. Germline CDR1 and CDR2: DFQATT and SNEGSKA (reference sequence). Losses at the gene ends were 6 bases for V and 6 bases for J; bases not matched to a gene: 5. The CDR3 totals 11 residues.

A note on this clone: At one end the junction does not follow the germline gene, possibly because of a read error. The chain is built from TRBV11-3 and TRBJ2-3; 9 bases line up with TRBD2. In germline, CDR1 is SGHNT, CDR2 YENEEA. There are 15 residues in the CDR3. The chain's CDR3 is CASSLGTSRTDTQYF. The CDR3 bases are TGTGCCAGCAGTTTAGGGACTAGCCGAACAGATACGCAGTATTTT.

The V gene is TRBV5-1, the J gene TRBJ2-5; D call uncertain. The germline V and J ends were trimmed by 0 bases and 3 bases, with 6 bases remaining between them. CDR3 length equals 13 residues. Germline V gives CDR1 SGHRS, CDR2 YFSETQ. For the CDR3, the DNA is TGCGCCAGCAGCTTGGTGGCAGAAGAGACCCAGTACTTC. Translated, it gives CASSLVAEETQYF. The complete variable domain, with remaining parts taken from reference TRBV5-1 and TRBJ2-5, reads KAGVTQTPRYLIKTRGQQVTLSCSPISGHRSVSWYQQTPGQGLQFLFEYFSETQRNKGNFPGRFSGRQFSNSRSEMNVSTLELGDSALYLCASSLVAEETQYFGPGTRLLVL.

This clone was seen a few times. The chain links TRBV6-5 to TRBJ2-7; D is unclear. The CDR3 contains 15 residues. Germline assignment: CDR1 MNHEY and CDR2 SVGAGI. Trimming removed 0 bases at V and 2 bases at J, with 11 bases between. CDR3 in amino acids: CASSYSSFRPYEQYF. The DNA of the CDR3 is TGTGCCAGCAGTTACTCGAGTTTTCGCCCCTACGAGCAGTACTTC.

V gene TRBV4-3 combines with J gene TRBJ1-2; 9 bases are a match to TRBD1. The CDR3 is 15 amino acids. With V trimmed by 0 bases and J by 3 bases, 2 bases remained unmatched. Looked up from germline, CDR1 is LGHNA and CDR2 is YSLEER. The CDR3 DNA reads TGCGCCAGCAGCCAAGACGGGACAGGGTACTATGGCTACACCTTC. As protein: CASSQDGTGYYGYTF.

The chain carries TRBV5-5 and TRBJ2-7; a possible D gene is TRBD1 (6 bases). CDR1 and CDR2 (germline): SGHKS, YYEKEE (reference sequence). V dropped 4 bases and J dropped 4 bases, with 15 bases sitting between them. The CDR3 extends over 14 amino acids. CDR3 residues: CASSPGTIGYEQYF. The CDR3 DNA reads as TGTGCCAGCAGCCCCGGGACAATAGGTTACGAGCAGTACTTC. Together with reference TRBV5-5 and TRBJ2-7, the CDR3 gives the full variable domain: DAGVTQSPTHLIKTRGQQVTLRCSPISGHKSVSWYQQVLGQGPQFIFQYYEKEERGRGNFPDRFSARQFPNYSSELNVNALLLGDSALYLCASSPGTIGYEQYFGPGTRLTVT.

The chain carries TRBV7-8 and TRBJ2-3; D unresolved. This CDR3 has 16 residues. CDR1 and CDR2 from the germline V gene are SGHVS and FQNEAQ. V lost 2 bases to trimming and J lost 0 bases, with 12 bases between them. CDR3 in DNA: TGTGCCAGCAGCTTAATGGCACCTTATAGCACAGATACGCAGTATTTT. Translation: CASSLMAPYSTDTQYF.

This clone was counted a few times. The rearrangement uses TRBV16 and TRBJ2-1; D gene unclear. Germline V lookup: CDR1 KGHSY, CDR2 FQNENV. V dropped 4 bases and J dropped 5 bases, with 3 bases sitting between them. The CDR3 totals 11 residues. CDR3 amino acids: CASSRNNEQFF. CDR3 sequence (DNA): TGTGCCAGCAGCCGTAACAATGAGCAGTTCTTC. Together with reference TRBV16 and TRBJ2-1, the CDR3 gives the full variable domain: GEEVAQTPKHLVRGEGQKAKLYCAPIKGHSYVFWYQQVLKNEFKFLISFQNENVFDETGMPKERFSAKCLPNSPCSLEIQATKLEDSAVYFCASSRNNEQFFGPGTRLTVL.

The gene calls are TRBV5-1 and TRBJ1-5; a possible D gene is TRBD1 (5 bases). The germline CDR1 and CDR2 sequences are SGHRS and YFSETQ. Trimming shortened V by 3 bases and J by 1 base, and 20 bases separated the two germline ends. This CDR3 has 18 residues. For the CDR3, the DNA is TGCGCCAGCAGCTCCCGGCAAAGGGAAGGGGAAAGCAATCAGCCCCAGCATTTT. The encoded protein is CASSSRQREGESNQPQHF.

The chain combines TRBV9 with TRBJ2-5, with 11 bases aligning to TRBD2. The CDR3 covers 16 residues. The V gene end was trimmed by 0 bases and the J gene end by 5 bases; junction bases not matched to a gene: 6. Germline CDR1 is SGDLS and CDR2 is YYNGEE. In DNA, the CDR3 is TGTGCCAGCAGCGTAGTAATAGCGGGGGGGCGCGAGACCCAGTACTTC. Translated: CASSVVIAGGRETQYF.

This rearrangement joins TRBV30 to TRBJ1-4, with 7 bases matching TRBD1. Germline V gives CDR1 GTSNPN, CDR2 SVGIG (reference sequence). The CDR3 runs to 14 residues. Trimming at V came to 8 bases and at J to 5 bases, leaving 11 bases not matched to a gene. Here the CDR3 DNA reads TGTGCCAGTTTACACAGGGGTTTCAATGAAAAACTGTTTTTT. This gives the protein CASLHRGFNEKLFF.

This sequence joins TRBV30 and TRBJ2-7; the D gene is possibly TRBD1 (6 bases). The CDR3 runs to 13 residues. The germline V gene encodes CDR1 GTSNPN and CDR2 SVGIG (reference sequence). V was cut by 4 bases and J by 5 bases, with 15 bases left in between. CDR3 amino acids: CAWTPGTNNEQYF. The CDR3 DNA reads TGTGCCTGGACCCCCGGGACAAACAACGAGCAGTACTTC.

This clone occurred a few times. CDR3 sequence (DNA): TGTGCCAGCAGCGCCCGGACCGGACAGGAGATAGGGGGCTACACCTTC. Amino acid sequence: CASSARTGQEIGGYTF. V and J are TRBV9 and TRBJ1-2; the match to TRBD1 covers 7 bases. Trimming took 3 bases from V and 8 from J; bases not matched to a gene: 16. CDR1 SGDLS and CDR2 YYNGEE come from the germline V gene. The CDR3 is made up of 16 amino acids.

The gene calls are TRBV24-1 and TRBJ1-5, with a tentative D call TRBD1 (5 bases). Trimming pared 4 bases from V and 2 bases from J, leaving 11 bases between. The CDR3 contains 15 residues. The germline V gene encodes CDR1 KGHDR and CDR2 SFDVKD. This chain's CDR3 is CATSENRIGNQPQHF. In DNA, the CDR3 is TGTGCCACCAGTGAGAACAGGATTGGCAATCAGCCCCAGCATTTT.

The V and J genes are TRBV19 and TRBJ1-5; 7 bases map to TRBD1. V shed 3 bases and J 0 bases; nucleotides not matched to a gene: 5. The CDR3 has 16 amino acids. Germline loops: CDR1 LNHDA, CDR2 SQIVND (reference sequence). The CDR3 sequence: CASSIFGQDSNQPQHF. The DNA for the CDR3 is TGTGCCAGTAGTATTTTTGGACAGGATAGCAATCAGCCCCAGCATTTT.

V gene TRBV2 combines with J gene TRBJ1-3; D is perhaps TRBD1 (6 bases). The CDR3 is 16 residues long. V shed 4 bases and J shed 1 base, with 14 bases lying between them. The germline gives CDR1 SNHLY, CDR2 FYNNEI. The CDR3 coding sequence is TGTGCCAGCAGTGTTGCCAGACAGGTTTCTGGAAACACCATATATTTT. Amino acids: CASSVARQVSGNTIYF.

The CDR3 protein is CASSQEAGGDTQYF. The DNA of the CDR3 is TGTGCCAGCAGCCAAGAGGCAGGAGGGGATACGCAGTATTTT. The V gene is TRBV3-1 (or the pseudogene TRBV3-2), the J gene TRBJ2-3; weak D call: TRBD2 (6 bases). The CDR3 sequence is 14 residues long. V was clipped by 0 bases and J by 6 bases, with 10 bases between them. Germline V CDR1 and CDR2: LGHDT, YNNKEL (reference sequence).

Here the CDR3 reads CASSQGNNQPQHF. The CDR3 bases are TGTGCCAGCAGTCAGGGGAACAATCAGCCCCAGCATTTT. This chain links TRBV6-2 or TRBV6-3 with TRBJ1-5; D might be TRBD1 (6 bases). Germline V CDR1 and CDR2: MNHEY, SVGEGT. V was pared by 5 bases and J by 3 bases, with 8 bases between. CDR3 size: 13 residues.

V gene TRBV4-1 combines with J gene TRBJ1-4, with 10 bases fitting TRBD1. Germline V CDR1 and CDR2: MGHRA, YSYEKL. The CDR3 has 16 amino acids. The trim removed 1 base at V and 8 bases at J, leaving 7 bases unmatched. The CDR3 is CASSQGTGGGFEKLFF. DNA of the CDR3: TGCGCCAGCAGCCAAGGGACAGGGGGAGGCTTCGAAAAACTGTTTTTT.

The rearrangement links TRBV21-1 to TRBJ2-3; the table calls TRBD2, which could not be checked here. TRBV21-1 is described as a pseudogene. This CDR3 is built from 18 residues. As DNA, the CDR3 is TGTGCCAGCAGCGCGCGACTAGCGGGAGAAACCCCCACAGATACGCAGTATTTT. This gives the protein CASSARLAGETPTDTQYF.